The rows below give T cell receptor beta chains drawn from one sample of a study of cytotoxic CD8 clonotypes in ibrutinib-treated CLL. Sequencing used immunoSEQ multiplex PCR; TCRdb keeps in-frame clones, though not all of them. The sample yields some 200,000 clones, roughly 65% seen once. Material: PBMCs, obtained after 12 months of ibrutinib treatment. Receptors originate from a human donor with chronic lymphocytic leukemia. Both conserved end residues are part of each CDR3. The D gene is left open where the match is weak. The listing skips clone size in some rows; elsewhere it reads once, few, many or a size class.

V: TRBV28
D: .
J: TRBJ2-7
size: few
CDR3: CASSSLRSYEQYF
DNA: TGTGCCAGCAGTTCCCTTCGGTCCTACGAGCAGTACTTC

V: TRBV29-1
D: .
J: TRBJ1-1
size: .
CDR3: CGAGQVNTEAFF
DNA: TGCGGCGCGGGGCAGGTCAACACTGAAGCTTTCTTT

V: TRBV18
D: .
J: TRBJ1-5
size: .
CDR3: CASSPQGDNQPQHF
DNA: TGTGCCAGCTCACCACAGGGAGACAATCAGCCCCAGCATTTT

V: TRBV13
D: TRBD1
J: TRBJ1-2
size: .
CDR3: CASSFGTGRGYTF
DNA: TGTGCCAGCAGCTTCGGGACAGGGAGGGGCTACACCTTC

V: TRBV2
D: TRBD2
J: TRBJ2-5
size: .
CDR3: CASDKRGLAPNRAQYF
DNA: TGTGCCAGCGACAAGCGGGGACTAGCGCCAAATAGGGCCCAGTACTTC

V: TRBV5-6
D: .
J: TRBJ2-3
size: .
CDR3: CASSLGGGASRTDTQYF
DNA: TGTGCCAGCAGCTTGGGAGGCGGGGCGTCGAGGACAGATACGCAGTATTTT

V: TRBV30
D: .
J: TRBJ1-5
size: .
CDR3: CAWSVNTAWGNQPQHF
DNA: TGTGCCTGGAGTGTCAACACAGCTTGGGGGAATCAGCCCCAGCATTTT

V: TRBV27
D: TRBD1
J: TRBJ2-7
size: .
CDR3: CASRGQGPPGEQYF
DNA: TGTGCCAGCCGGGGACAGGGACCTCCAGGCGAGCAGTACTTC

V: TRBV9
D: .
J: TRBJ2-7
size: .
CDR3: CASSVEGRGSYEQYF
DNA: TGTGCCAGCAGCGTAGAGGGGCGGGGTTCCTACGAGCAGTACTTC

V: TRBV6-6
D: TRBD1
J: TRBJ2-7
size: once
CDR3: CASSYPGTGSYEQYF
DNA: TGTGCCAGCTCCTACCCCGGGACAGGCTCCTACGAGCAGTACTTC

V: TRBV5-1
D: .
J: TRBJ2-3
size: .
CDR3: CASSLSGGSTDTQYF
DNA: TGCGCCAGCAGCTTGTCCGGAGGGAGCACAGATACGCAGTATTTT

V: TRBV29-1
D: .
J: TRBJ1-1
size: .
CDR3: CSVDEGFSTEAFF
DNA: TGCAGCGTTGACGAAGGATTTAGCACTGAAGCTTTCTTT

V: TRBV30
D: TRBD1
J: TRBJ1-3
size: .
CDR3: CAWSPTGDFGNTIYF
DNA: TGTGCCTGGAGTCCGACAGGGGACTTTGGAAACACCATATATTTT

V: TRBV7-2
D: TRBD1
J: TRBJ2-7
size: .
CDR3: CASSSDRGLNEQYF
DNA: TGTGCCAGCAGCTCCGACAGGGGCCTTAACGAGCAGTACTTC

V: TRBV4-3
D: .
J: TRBJ2-7
size: .
CDR3: CASSQGSGAYEQYF
DNA: TGCGCCAGCAGCCAAGGCTCGGGGGCCTACGAGCAGTACTTC

V: TRBV18
D: TRBD1
J: TRBJ1-5
size: .
CDR3: CASSHQMGLGTGGRGNQPQHF
DNA: TGTGCCAGCTCACACCAAATGGGCTTAGGGACAGGGGGCCGAGGCAATCAGCCCCAGCATTTT

V: TRBV11-2
D: TRBD1
J: TRBJ2-7
size: .
CDR3: CASSSDRGDEQYF
DNA: TGTGCCAGCAGCTCTGACAGGGGGGACGAGCAGTACTTC

V: TRBV29-1
D: .
J: TRBJ2-1
size: .
CDR3: CSGRDTTLMNEQFF
DNA: TGCAGCGGCCGGGACACCACTCTAATGAATGAGCAGTTCTTC

V: TRBV10-3
D: TRBD2
J: TRBJ2-7
size: few
CDR3: CAISGGLADYEQYF
DNA: TGTGCCATCAGTGGGGGACTAGCGGACTACGAGCAGTACTTC

V: TRBV29-1
D: .
J: TRBJ2-1
size: .
CDR3: CSVELGLNEQFF
DNA: TGCAGCGTTGAACTGGGACTCAATGAGCAGTTCTTC

V: TRBV4-3
D: TRBD2
J: TRBJ2-7
size: .
CDR3: CASSQDYSSGSYEQYF
DNA: TGCGCCAGCAGCCAAGACTACTCTAGCGGGAGCTACGAGCAGTACTTC

V: TRBV19
D: TRBD1
J: TRBJ1-2
size: .
CDR3: CASSINRGRGYTF
DNA: TGTGCCAGTAGTATAAACAGGGGTCGGGGCTACACCTTC